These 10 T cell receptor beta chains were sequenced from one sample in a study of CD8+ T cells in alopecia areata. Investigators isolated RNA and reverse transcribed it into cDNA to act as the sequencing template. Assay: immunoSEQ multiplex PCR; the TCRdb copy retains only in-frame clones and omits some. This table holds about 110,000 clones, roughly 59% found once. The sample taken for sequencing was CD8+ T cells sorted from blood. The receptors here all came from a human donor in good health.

The CDR3 here is CASSLYPGGPNEQFF. The CDR3 DNA reads TGTGCCAGCAGTTTATATCCGGGGGGGCCTAATGAGCAGTTCTTC. V gene TRBV28 combines with J gene TRBJ2-1; the match to TRBD2 covers 8 bases. The CDR3 is 15 residues long. The germline CDR1 and CDR2 sequences are MDHEN and SYDVKM. Germline trimming cut 1 base from V and 7 bases from J; bases unmatched to any gene: 6.

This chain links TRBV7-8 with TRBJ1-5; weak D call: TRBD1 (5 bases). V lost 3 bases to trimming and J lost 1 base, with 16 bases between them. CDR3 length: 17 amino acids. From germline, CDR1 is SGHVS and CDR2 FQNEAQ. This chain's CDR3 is CASSFTIGTVSNQPQHF. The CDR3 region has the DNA TGTGCCAGCAGCTTCACAATCGGGACGGTGAGCAATCAGCCCCAGCATTTT.

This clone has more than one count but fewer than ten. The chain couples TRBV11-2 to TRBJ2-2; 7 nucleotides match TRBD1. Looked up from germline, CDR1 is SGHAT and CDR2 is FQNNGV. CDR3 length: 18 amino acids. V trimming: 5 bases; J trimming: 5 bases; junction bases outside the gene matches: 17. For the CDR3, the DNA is TGTGCCAGCAGCCCGCATCCGGGACAGAAGGGGGCTACCGGGGAGCTGTTTTTT. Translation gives CASSPHPGQKGATGELFF.

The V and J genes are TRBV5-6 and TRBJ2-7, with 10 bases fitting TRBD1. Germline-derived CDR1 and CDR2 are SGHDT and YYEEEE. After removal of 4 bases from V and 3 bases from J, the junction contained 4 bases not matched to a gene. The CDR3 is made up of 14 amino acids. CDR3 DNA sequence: TGTGCCAGCAGCCCTTGGACAGGGGGCTACGAGCAGTACTTC. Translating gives CASSPWTGGYEQYF.

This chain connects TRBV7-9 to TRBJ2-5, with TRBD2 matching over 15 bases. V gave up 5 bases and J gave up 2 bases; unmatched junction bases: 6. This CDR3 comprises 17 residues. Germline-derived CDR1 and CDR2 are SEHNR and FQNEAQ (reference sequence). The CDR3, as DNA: TGTGCCAGCAGCCCCGGGACTAGCGGGGGGTATCAAGAGACCCAGTACTTC. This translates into CASSPGTSGGYQETQYF.

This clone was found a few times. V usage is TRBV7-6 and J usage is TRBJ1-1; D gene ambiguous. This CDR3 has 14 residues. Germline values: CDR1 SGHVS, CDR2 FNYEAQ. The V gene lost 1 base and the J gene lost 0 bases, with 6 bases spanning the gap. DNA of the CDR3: TGTGCCAGCAGCTTAGGAACCATGAACACTGAAGCTTTCTTT. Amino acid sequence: CASSLGTMNTEAFF. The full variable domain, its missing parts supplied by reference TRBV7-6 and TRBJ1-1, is GAGVSQSPRYKVTKRGQDVALRCDPISGHVSLYWYRQALGQGPEFLTYFNYEAQQDKSGLPNDRFSAERPEGSISTLTIQRTEQRDSAMYRCASSLGTMNTEAFFGQGTRLTVV.

This CDR3 reads CASSLVGTLDLNEQFF. The CDR3 DNA reads as TGTGCCAGCAGCTTAGTCGGAACGTTGGATTTGAATGAGCAGTTCTTC. The chain recombines TRBV7-6 with TRBJ2-1; D not certain. With 1 base removed from V and 7 bases from J, the gap between germline ends came to 17 bases. The CDR3 runs 16 residues. Germline V CDR1 and CDR2: SGHVS, FNYEAQ.

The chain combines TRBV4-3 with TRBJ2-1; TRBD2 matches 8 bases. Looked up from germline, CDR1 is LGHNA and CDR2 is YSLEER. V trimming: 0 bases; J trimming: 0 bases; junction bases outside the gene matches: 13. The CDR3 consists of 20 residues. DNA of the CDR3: TGCGCCAGCAGCCAAGATTGGAGCCGGGGGGGTATTCTCTCCTACAATGAGCAGTTCTTC. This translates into CASSQDWSRGGILSYNEQFF.

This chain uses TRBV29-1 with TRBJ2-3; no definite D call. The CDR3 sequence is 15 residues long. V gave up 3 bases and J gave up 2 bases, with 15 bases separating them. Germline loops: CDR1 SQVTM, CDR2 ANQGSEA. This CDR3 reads CSVEAESYYTDTQYF. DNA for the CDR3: TGCAGCGTTGAGGCCGAGTCCTACTACACAGATACGCAGTATTTT.

The CDR3 DNA sequence: TGTGCCAGCAGCCGGGGTCTGAACTCCTACGAGCAGTACTTC. It specifies CASSRGLNSYEQYF. The V and J genes are TRBV13 and TRBJ2-7, with D tentatively TRBD2 (5 bases). Per germline, CDR1 PRHDT and CDR2 FYEKMQ (reference sequence). The CDR3 spans 14 residues. Trimming removed 5 bases at V and 0 bases at J, with 11 bases between.